The clone carrying this T cell receptor (beta chain) was seen at least ten times. As yet, its antigen is unknown. Regarding time point: persistent/refractory GD, antithyroid drugs over 5 years with positive TRAb. TCR sequences were obtained from RNA taken from PBMCs. The data stem from a study of regulatory T cells in long-lasting Graves disease. According to the study, TCR beta libraries were built with iRepertoire HTBI primers and CDR3-region Arm-PCR. Authors' processing steps: Identified segments across samples numbered under 80 TRBV and about 15 TRBJ. Via MiXCR, TCRdb re-called the multiplex PCR reads, giving one row per CDR3 protein. The V and J calls follow TCRdb's processing rather than the paper's. The table shows approximately 500,000 distinct CDR3 sequences, with 20% to 25% occurring only once. Broader study findings: Comparison showed that persistent patients shared more public clonotypes (roughly 2,700) than new patients (966).

This TCR was sampled from a female donor with Graves disease. The source material was peripheral blood mononuclear cells (PBMCs), sampled when the disease was refractory, from a patient treated with antithyroid drugs.

Written as DNA, the CDR3 is TGTGCCAGCAGTTCCCCGACGTCGCTACCTGAAGCTTTCTTT. Amino acid sequence: CASSSPTSLPEAFF. V is TRBV28 and J is TRBJ1-1; the D is unclear. The CDR3 is 14 residues long. Germline V lookup: CDR1 MDHEN, CDR2 SYDVKM. The V gene lost 4 bases and the J gene lost 6 bases, with 15 bases spanning the gap.